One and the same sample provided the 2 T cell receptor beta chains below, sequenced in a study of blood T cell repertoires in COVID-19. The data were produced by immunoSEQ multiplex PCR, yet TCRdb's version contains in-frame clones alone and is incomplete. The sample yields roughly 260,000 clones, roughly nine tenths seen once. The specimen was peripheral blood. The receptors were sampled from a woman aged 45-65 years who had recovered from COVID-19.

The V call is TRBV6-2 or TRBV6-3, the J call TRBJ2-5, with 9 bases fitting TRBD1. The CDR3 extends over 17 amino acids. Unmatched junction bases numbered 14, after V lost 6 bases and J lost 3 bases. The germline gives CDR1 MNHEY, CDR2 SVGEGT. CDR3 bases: TGTGCCAGCAGCAACAGGGGGCGATGGTCTCAGGAAGAGACCCAGTACTTC. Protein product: CASSNRGRWSQEETQYF.

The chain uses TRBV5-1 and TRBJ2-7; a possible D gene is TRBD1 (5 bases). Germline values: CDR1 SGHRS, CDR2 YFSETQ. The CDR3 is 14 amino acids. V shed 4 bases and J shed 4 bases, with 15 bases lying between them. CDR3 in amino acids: CASSPLEAGYEQYF. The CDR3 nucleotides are TGCGCCAGCAGCCCCCTTGAGGCAGGGTACGAGCAGTACTTC.